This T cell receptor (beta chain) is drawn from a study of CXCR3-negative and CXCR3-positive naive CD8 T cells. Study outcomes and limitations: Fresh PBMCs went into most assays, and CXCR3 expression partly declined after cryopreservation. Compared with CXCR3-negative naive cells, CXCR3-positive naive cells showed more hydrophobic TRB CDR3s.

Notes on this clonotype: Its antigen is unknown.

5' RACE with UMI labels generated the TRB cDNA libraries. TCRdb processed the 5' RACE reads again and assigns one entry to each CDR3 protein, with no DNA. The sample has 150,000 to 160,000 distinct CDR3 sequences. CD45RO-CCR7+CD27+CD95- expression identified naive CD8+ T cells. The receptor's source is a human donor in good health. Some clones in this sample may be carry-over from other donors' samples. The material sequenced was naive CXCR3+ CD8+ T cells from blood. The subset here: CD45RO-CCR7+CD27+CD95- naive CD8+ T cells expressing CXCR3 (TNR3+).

CDR3 sequence reads: CDSSTTSGVYNEQFF. V gene TRBV5-5 combines with J gene TRBJ2-1; TCRdb returns TRBD2, unconfirmable since there is no DNA. The CDR3 has 15 amino acids. Germline V gives CDR1 SGHKS, CDR2 YYEKEE (reference sequence).